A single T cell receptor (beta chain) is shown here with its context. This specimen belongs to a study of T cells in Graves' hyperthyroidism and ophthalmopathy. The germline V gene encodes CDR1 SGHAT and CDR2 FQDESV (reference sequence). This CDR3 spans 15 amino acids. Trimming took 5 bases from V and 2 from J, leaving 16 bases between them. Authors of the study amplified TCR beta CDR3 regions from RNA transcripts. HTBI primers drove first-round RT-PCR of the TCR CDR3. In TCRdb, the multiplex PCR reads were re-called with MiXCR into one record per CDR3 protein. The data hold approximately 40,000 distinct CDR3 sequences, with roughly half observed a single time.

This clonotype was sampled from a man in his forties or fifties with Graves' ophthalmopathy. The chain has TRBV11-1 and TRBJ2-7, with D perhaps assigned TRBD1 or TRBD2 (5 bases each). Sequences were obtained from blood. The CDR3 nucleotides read TGTGCCAGCAGCACGAGGGGCAGGAAAACCTACGAGCAGTACTTC. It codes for CASSTRGRKTYEQYF.